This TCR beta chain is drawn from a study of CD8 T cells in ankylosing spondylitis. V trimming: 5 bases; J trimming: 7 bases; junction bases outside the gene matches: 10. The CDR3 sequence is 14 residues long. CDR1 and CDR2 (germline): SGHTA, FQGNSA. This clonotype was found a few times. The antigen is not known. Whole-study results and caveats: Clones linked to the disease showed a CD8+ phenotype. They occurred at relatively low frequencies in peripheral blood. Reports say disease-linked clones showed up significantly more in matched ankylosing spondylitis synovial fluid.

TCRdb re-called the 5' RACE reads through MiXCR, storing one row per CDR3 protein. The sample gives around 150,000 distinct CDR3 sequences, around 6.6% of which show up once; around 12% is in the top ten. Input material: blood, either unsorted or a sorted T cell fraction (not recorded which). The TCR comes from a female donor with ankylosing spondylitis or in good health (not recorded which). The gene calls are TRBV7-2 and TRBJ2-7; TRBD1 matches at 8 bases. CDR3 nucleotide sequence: TGTGCCAGCAGCGGGTCCCAGGGGGCAAGAGAGCAGTACTTC. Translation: CASSGSQGAREQYF.